This T cell receptor beta chain was sequenced in a study of PD-1 blockade in classical Hodgkin lymphoma. Study-level points and caveats: Whereas CD4+ TCR diversity had risen significantly by C4D1, CD8+ TCR diversity had not. Some patients began nivolumab under 1 year after ASCT. These patients were excluded from later analyses.

Details on this clone: Its target is not known.

Per the germline V gene, CDR1 is SGHVS and CDR2 is FQNEAQ. V was clipped by 1 base and J by 4 bases; unmatched bases: 11. This CDR3 spans 17 amino acids. The time point: cycle 4 day 1 (C4D1), after 6 weeks of nivolumab. Patients all relapsed after autologous stem cell transplantation, and there was variation in brentuximab vedotin exposure. With magnetic negative selection, CD4+ T cells were purified from PBMCs that had been thawed. Complete response, partial response or progressive disease constituted the best response categories observed. The data were produced by immunoSEQ multiplex PCR, yet TCRdb's version contains in-frame clones alone and is incomplete. The table includes 15,000 to 20,000 clones, around 80% detected once.

This receptor was taken from a human donor with classical Hodgkin lymphoma. The gene calls are TRBV7-8 and TRBJ2-3; the match to TRBD2 covers 7 bases. The sample was CD4+ T cells from blood, taken before the fourth cycle of nivolumab. The CDR3 sequence: CASSLGIGGRDADTQYF. The CDR3 DNA is TGTGCCAGCAGCTTAGGAATTGGGGGGAGGGACGCAGATACGCAGTATTTT.